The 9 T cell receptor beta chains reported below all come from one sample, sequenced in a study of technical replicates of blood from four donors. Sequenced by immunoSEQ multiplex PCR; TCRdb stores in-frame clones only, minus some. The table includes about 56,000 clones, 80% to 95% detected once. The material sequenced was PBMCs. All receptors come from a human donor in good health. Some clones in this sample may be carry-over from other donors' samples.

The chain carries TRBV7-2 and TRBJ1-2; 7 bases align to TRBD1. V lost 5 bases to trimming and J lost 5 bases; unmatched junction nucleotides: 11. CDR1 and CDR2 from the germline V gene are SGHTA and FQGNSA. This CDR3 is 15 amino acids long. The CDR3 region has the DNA TGTGCCAGCAGCGGGAGTAGGGCAGGGGGTTATGGCTACACCTTC. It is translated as CASSGSRAGGYGYTF.

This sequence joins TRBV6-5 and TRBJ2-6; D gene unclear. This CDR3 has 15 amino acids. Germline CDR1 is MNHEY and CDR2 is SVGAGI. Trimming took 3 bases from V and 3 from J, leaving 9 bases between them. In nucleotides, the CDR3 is TGTGCCAGCAGTTATAGTGGTGGTGGGGCCAACGTCCTGACTTTC. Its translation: CASSYSGGGANVLTF.

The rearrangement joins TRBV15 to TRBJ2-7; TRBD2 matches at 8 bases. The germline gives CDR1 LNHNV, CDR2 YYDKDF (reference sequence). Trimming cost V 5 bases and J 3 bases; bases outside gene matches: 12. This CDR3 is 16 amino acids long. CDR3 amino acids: CATSGRMAGGIYEQYF. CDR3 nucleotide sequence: TGTGCCACCAGCGGAAGAATGGCGGGAGGAATCTACGAGCAGTACTTC.

CDR3 sequence (DNA): TGTGCCAGCAGCCTGATTGGCGATACGCAGTATTTT. This translates into CASSLIGDTQYF. This chain connects TRBV5-4 to TRBJ2-3; D uncertain. The CDR3 extends over 12 amino acids. Germline CDR1 and CDR2: SGHNT and YYREEE (reference sequence). Trimming pared 4 bases from V and 6 bases from J, leaving 9 bases between.

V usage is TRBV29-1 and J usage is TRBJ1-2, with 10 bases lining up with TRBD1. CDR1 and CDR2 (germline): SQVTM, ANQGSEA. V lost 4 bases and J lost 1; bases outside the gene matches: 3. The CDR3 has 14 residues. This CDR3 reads CSVAGTGDNYGYTF. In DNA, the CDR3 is TGCAGCGTTGCGGGGACAGGGGATAACTATGGCTACACCTTC.

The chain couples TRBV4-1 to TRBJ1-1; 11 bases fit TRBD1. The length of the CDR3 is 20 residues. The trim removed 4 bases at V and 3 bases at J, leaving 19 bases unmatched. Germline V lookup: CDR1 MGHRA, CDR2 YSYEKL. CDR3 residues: CASSPQWTGGLPTSYTEAFF. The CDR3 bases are TGCGCCAGCAGCCCTCAGTGGACAGGGGGCCTTCCAACGTCCTACACTGAAGCTTTCTTT.

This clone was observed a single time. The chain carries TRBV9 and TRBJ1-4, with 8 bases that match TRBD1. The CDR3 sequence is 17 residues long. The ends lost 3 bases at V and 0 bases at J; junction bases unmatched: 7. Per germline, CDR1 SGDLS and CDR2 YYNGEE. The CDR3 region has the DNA TGTGCCAGCAGCGCCGACAGGGGCGATGCAACTAATGAAAAACTGTTTTTT. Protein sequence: CASSADRGDATNEKLFF.

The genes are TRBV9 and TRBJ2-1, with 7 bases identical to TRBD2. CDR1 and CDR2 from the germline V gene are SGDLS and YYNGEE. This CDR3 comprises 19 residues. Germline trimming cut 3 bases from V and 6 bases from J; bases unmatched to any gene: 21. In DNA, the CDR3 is TGTGCCAGCAGCGCTGTTGCCCAAGCCGGGACTAAGCCCCTCAATGAGCAGTTCTTC. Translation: CASSAVAQAGTKPLNEQFF.

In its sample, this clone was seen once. Here the CDR3 reads CASSQTLLASDEQFF. The CDR3 nucleotides are TGCGCCAGCAGCCAAACTCTACTAGCGTCGGATGAGCAGTTCTTC. V and J are TRBV4-3 and TRBJ2-1; 7 positions agree with TRBD2. The CDR3 sequence is 15 residues long. Trimming at V came to 2 bases and at J to 8 bases, leaving 9 bases not matched to a gene. Germline V lookup: CDR1 LGHNA, CDR2 YSLEER.